This T cell receptor (beta chain) appears in the sequencing data of a study of shared clonotypes between healthy human individuals. Trimming pared 5 bases from V and 2 bases from J, leaving 2 bases between. CDR3 size: 11 residues. The germline V gene encodes CDR1 SGHAT and CDR2 FQNNGV. Sequenced by immunoSEQ multiplex PCR; TCRdb stores in-frame clones only, minus some. This table holds about 380,000 clones, approximately 97% found once. This chain links TRBV11-2 with TRBJ2-3; D is unresolved. This TCR came from a man between 25 and 39 years old in good health. Sequencing was performed on memory CD8+ T cells sorted from blood. Subset described: CD45RO+ cells pooled with CCR7-negative TemRA cells. CDR3 nucleotides: TGTGCCAGCAGCGTCACAGATACGCAGTATTTT. It codes for CASSVTDTQYF.